The next 18 T cell receptor beta chains were all read from a single sample in a study of T cell responses to AZD1222 COVID-19 vaccine. Repertoires were generated with immunoSEQ multiplex PCR, while TCRdb's copy carries only in-frame clones and drops some. The repertoire includes about 93,000 clones, about 90% of them detected once, and 2.8% sits in the top ten. This specimen consisted of peripheral blood, obtained on day 0 of MenACWY control vaccination. These receptor sequences come from an adult in good health.

The chain recombines TRBV6-5 with TRBJ1-6; D might be TRBD1 (6 bases). The CDR3 has 13 residues. CDR1 MNHEY and CDR2 SVGAGI come from the germline V gene. V lost 6 bases and J lost 8, with 11 bases in between. The CDR3 spells CASRTEGDSPLHF. CDR3 DNA: TGTGCCAGCAGGACAGAGGGGGATTCACCCCTCCACTTT.

This clone was picked up a small number of times. The chain employs TRBV7-2 and TRBJ1-2; 7 bases are a match to TRBD1. J gave up 2 bases and V 6 bases, and 9 bases lay outside the gene matches. The CDR3 runs 15 residues. Germline V lookup: CDR1 SGHTA, CDR2 FQGNSA. The CDR3 region is CASRPPGQLNYGYTF. CDR3 DNA: TGTGCCAGCAGACCACCGGGACAGTTAAACTATGGCTACACCTTC.

The rearrangement joins TRBV5-1 to TRBJ1-2, with D hard to call. The CDR3 spans 13 residues. V was clipped by 0 bases and J by 8 bases, with 11 bases between them. Germline V CDR1 and CDR2: SGHRS, YFSETQ. The CDR3 reads CASSLEFKMGYTF. The CDR3, as DNA: TGCGCCAGCAGCTTGGAGTTCAAAATGGGCTACACCTTC. Combining the CDR3 with reference TRBV5-1 and TRBJ1-2 gives the whole variable domain KAGVTQTPRYLIKTRGQQVTLSCSPISGHRSVSWYQQTPGQGLQFLFEYFSETQRNKGNFPGRFSGRQFSNSRSEMNVSTLELGDSALYLCASSLEFKMGYTFGSGTRLTVV.

The chain carries TRBV19 and TRBJ1-5, with a tentative D call TRBD1 (5 bases). With 1 base removed from V and 6 bases from J, the gap between germline ends came to 16 bases. CDR3 size: 16 residues. Per the germline V gene, CDR1 is LNHDA and CDR2 is SQIVND (reference sequence). The CDR3 nucleotides are TGTGCCAGTAGTATAGTCCCGGGACTAGGGATTCAGCCCCAGCATTTT. Its protein product is CASSIVPGLGIQPQHF.

The chain combines TRBV30 with TRBJ1-6, with unresolved D. Trimming left V 0 bases short and J 7 bases short, with 10 bases between. Germline CDR1 reads GTSNPN; CDR2 reads SVGIG (reference sequence). This CDR3 region has 14 residues. The CDR3 DNA follows: TGTGCCTGGAGTGTCAGTCGTCTAAATTCACCCCTCCACTTT. Encoded protein: CAWSVSRLNSPLHF.

This chain joins TRBV19 and TRBJ2-2; no clear D gene. The CDR3 runs 11 residues. Germline V gene lookup returns CDR1 LNHDA and CDR2 SQIVND (reference sequence). The V end lost 7 bases, the J end lost 5 bases, and 5 bases lay between the germline ends. CDR3 region: CASMWTGELFF. DNA for the CDR3: TGTGCCAGTATGTGGACCGGGGAGCTGTTTTTT.

The V call is TRBV11-3, the J call TRBJ1-6, with unresolved D. This CDR3 spans 15 amino acids. CDR1 is SGHNT, CDR2 YENEEA, per germline. With 2 bases removed from V and 7 bases from J, the gap between germline ends came to 12 bases. The CDR3 loop reads CASSLTPLGNSPLHF. The CDR3 region has the DNA TGTGCCAGCAGCTTAACCCCATTGGGGAATTCACCCCTCCACTTT.

The rearrangement joins TRBV28 to TRBJ1-2; 8 bases match TRBD1. Unmatched junction bases numbered 11, after V lost 6 bases and J lost 8 bases. CDR1 and CDR2 from the germline V gene are MDHEN and SYDVKM. This CDR3 is 14 amino acids long. The CDR3 DNA follows: TGTGCCAGCAGCCGCCTACAGGGGGGAGGCGGCTACACCTTC. This sequence encodes CASSRLQGGGGYTF.

The chain carries TRBV13 and TRBJ1-2, with D uncertain. V was cut by 4 bases and J by 4 bases, with 7 bases left in between. Germline CDR1 and CDR2: PRHDT and FYEKMQ (reference sequence). This CDR3 has 12 residues. The CDR3 DNA reads TGTGCCAGCAGCTCGGACGGCTATGGCTACACCTTC. As protein: CASSSDGYGYTF. Full variable domain (rest looked up from reference TRBV13 and TRBJ1-2): AAGVIQSPRHLIKEKRETATLKCYPIPRHDTVYWYQQGPGQDPQFLISFYEKMQSDKGSIPDRFSAQQFSDYHSELNMSSLELGDSALYFCASSSDGYGYTFGSGTRLTVV.

In DNA form, the CDR3 reads TGTGCCAGCAGTTTAACAGGGGTTAATGAGCAGTTCTTC. Its protein is CASSLTGVNEQFF. The V and J genes are TRBV7-9 and TRBJ2-1, with 7 bases that match TRBD1. The V gene's germline CDR1 is SEHNR and CDR2 FQNEAQ (reference sequence). The CDR3 consists of 13 residues. The ends lost 6 bases at V and 7 bases at J; junction bases unmatched: 6.

This chain links TRBV7-3 with TRBJ2-2; 7 bases line up with TRBD1. Germline assignment: CDR1 SGHTA and CDR2 FQGTGA. V lost 5 bases to trimming and J lost 2 bases; unmatched junction nucleotides: 11. The CDR3 totals 17 residues. CDR3 nucleotide sequence: TGTGCCAGCAGCCCTAGTTCCGGGACAGCAAACACCGGGGAGCTGTTTTTT. Protein product: CASSPSSGTANTGELFF.

The chain is built from TRBV7-3 and TRBJ1-2; D gene unclear. CDR1 and CDR2 (germline): SGHTA, FQGTGA. The ends were cut back, 7 bases at V and 6 bases at J, with 15 bases in the middle. This CDR3 is built from 13 residues. The CDR3 region is CASTPRRRDGYTF. Written as DNA, the CDR3 is TGTGCCAGCACCCCACGCAGACGGGATGGCTACACCTTC.

This clone showed up just once. V and J are TRBV6-6 and TRBJ2-7; D is ambiguous. CDR3 length equals 15 residues. From germline, CDR1 is MNHNY and CDR2 SVGAGI (reference sequence). Trimming stripped 7 bases from V and 3 bases from J, with 19 bases between. DNA of the CDR3: TGTGCCAGCACCCCCAGGCAAGGGTCGATCTACGAGCAGTACTTC. Translation: CASTPRQGSIYEQYF.

The chain uses TRBV27 and TRBJ1-5; the match to TRBD1 covers 7 bases. Germline CDR1 and CDR2: MNHEY and SMNVEV (reference sequence). This CDR3 spans 15 amino acids. The V gene end was trimmed by 7 bases and the J gene end by 2 bases; junction bases not matched to a gene: 8. This chain's CDR3 is CASTRFGTGNQPQHF. CDR3 nucleotide sequence: TGTGCCAGCACCCGATTTGGGACAGGCAATCAGCCCCAGCATTTT.

This rearrangement joins TRBV7-6 to TRBJ2-1; 13 positions match TRBD2. The CDR3 has 16 residues. Germline V gives CDR1 SGHVS, CDR2 FNYEAQ. The J segment lost 5 bases and the V segment lost 4 bases, leaving 5 bases of the junction unmatched. Here the CDR3 reads CASSSWTSGGHNEQFF. The CDR3 nucleotides read TGTGCCAGCAGCTCTTGGACTAGCGGGGGCCACAATGAGCAGTTCTTC.

The chain joins TRBV29-1 to TRBJ2-7; maybe TRBD2 (5 bases). The CDR3 has 15 residues. V was pared by 5 bases and J by 0 bases, with 17 bases between. Germline CDR1 reads SQVTM; CDR2 reads ANQGSEA. The CDR3 DNA follows: TGCAGCGTTACGTTGACGGGGTCAAGCTCCTACGAGCAGTACTTC. This codes for CSVTLTGSSSYEQYF.

This chain links TRBV18 with TRBJ1-5; D call uncertain. There are 16 residues in the CDR3. From germline, CDR1 is KGHSH and CDR2 LQKENI. Between the trimmed V and J ends, which lost 5 bases and 4 bases, there was a span of 18 bases. For the CDR3, the DNA is TGTGCCAGCTCAGGCAGTCTATCAGGAGGGAATCAGCCCCAGCATTTT. This codes for CASSGSLSGGNQPQHF.

This chain joins TRBV7-2 and TRBJ1-1; 9 nucleotides line up with TRBD1. This CDR3 contains 15 residues. Per germline, CDR1 SGHTA and CDR2 FQGNSA. J was trimmed by 0 bases and V by 5 bases; bases with no gene match: 4. The CDR3 nucleotides read TGTGCCAGCAGCCCTGGACAGGGGATGAACACTGAAGCTTTCTTT. It is translated as CASSPGQGMNTEAFF.